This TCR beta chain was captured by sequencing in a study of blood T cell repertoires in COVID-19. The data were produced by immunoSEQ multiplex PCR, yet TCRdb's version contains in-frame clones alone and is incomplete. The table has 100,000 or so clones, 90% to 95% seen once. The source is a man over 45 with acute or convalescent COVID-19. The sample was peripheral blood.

This CDR3 is CASSLGPANTEAFF. For the CDR3, the DNA is TGTGCCAGCAGCTTAGGGCCTGCCAACACTGAAGCTTTCTTT. This chain links TRBV7-3 with TRBJ1-1; D unresolved. CDR1 is SGHTA, CDR2 FQGTGA, per germline. The CDR3 loop spans 14 amino acids. The V end was cut by 2 bases, the J end by 2 bases, with 9 bases between.